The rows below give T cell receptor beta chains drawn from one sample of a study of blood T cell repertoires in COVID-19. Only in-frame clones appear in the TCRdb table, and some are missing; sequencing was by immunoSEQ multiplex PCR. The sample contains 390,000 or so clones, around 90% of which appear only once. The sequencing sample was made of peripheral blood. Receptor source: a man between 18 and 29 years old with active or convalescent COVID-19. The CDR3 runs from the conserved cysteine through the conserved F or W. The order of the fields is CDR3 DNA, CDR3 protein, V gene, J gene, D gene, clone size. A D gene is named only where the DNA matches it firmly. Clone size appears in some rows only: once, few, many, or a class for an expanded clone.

CDR3 DNA: TGTGCCAGCTCACAGTCTCCGGGACAGGGAGGATATGGCTACACCTTC
CDR3 protein: CASSQSPGQGGYGYTF
V gene: TRBV18
J gene: TRBJ1-2
D gene: TRBD1
clone size: NA

CDR3 DNA: TGTGCCAGCGCCAACCAGGGGCCTGAAGCTTTCTTT
CDR3 protein: CASANQGPEAFF
V gene: TRBV7-9
J gene: TRBJ1-1
D gene: NA
clone size: many

CDR3 DNA: TGTGTTACGGGGGGGGCGGGAGTCTACGAGCAGTACTTC
CDR3 protein: CVTGGAGVYEQYF
V gene: TRBV28
J gene: TRBJ2-7
D gene: TRBD2
clone size: NA

CDR3 DNA: TGTGCCAGTAGTATGACAGAGGATGAGCAGTTCTTC
CDR3 protein: CASSMTEDEQFF
V gene: TRBV19
J gene: TRBJ2-1
D gene: NA
clone size: NA

CDR3 DNA: TGCGCCAGCAGCCCTAGTACGGGACAGGTAGACAATGAGCAGTTCTTC
CDR3 protein: CASSPSTGQVDNEQFF
V gene: TRBV4-3
J gene: TRBJ2-1
D gene: TRBD1
clone size: NA

CDR3 DNA: TGTGCCAGCACCCTAGGTGGTAGCGGGAGGGATAATGAGCAGTTCTTC
CDR3 protein: CASTLGGSGRDNEQFF
V gene: TRBV7-2
J gene: TRBJ2-1
D gene: TRBD2
clone size: once

CDR3 DNA: TGTGCCAGCAGCCAAGACCGAACCAGGGGCAGGGCTGGAAACACCATATATTTT
CDR3 protein: CASSQDRTRGRAGNTIYF
V gene: TRBV3-1/TRBV3-2
J gene: TRBJ1-3
D gene: NA
clone size: few

CDR3 DNA: TGTGCCAGCAGCCTCTCGGTACTAGCGGGAAGAAGCGAGCAGTACTTC
CDR3 protein: CASSLSVLAGRSEQYF
V gene: TRBV11-1
J gene: TRBJ2-7
D gene: TRBD2
clone size: NA

CDR3 DNA: TGTGCCAGCAGCGTAGGGGGGGGCACCGGGGAGCTGTTTTTT
CDR3 protein: CASSVGGGTGELFF
V gene: TRBV9
J gene: TRBJ2-2
D gene: TRBD2
clone size: NA

CDR3 DNA: TGTGCCAGCCGAGGTACGAACACTGAAGCTTTCTTT
CDR3 protein: CASRGTNTEAFF
V gene: TRBV6-5
J gene: TRBJ1-1
D gene: NA
clone size: NA

CDR3 DNA: TGTGCCAGCAGCTTAGCAACGGGACAAGAGACCCAGTACTTC
CDR3 protein: CASSLATGQETQYF
V gene: TRBV7-9
J gene: TRBJ2-5
D gene: NA
clone size: NA

CDR3 DNA: TGTGCCAGTAGTATGCAGGGTATGAACTATGGCTACACCTTC
CDR3 protein: CASSMQGMNYGYTF
V gene: TRBV19
J gene: TRBJ1-2
D gene: NA
clone size: NA

CDR3 DNA: TGTGCCAGCAGGATCGTCGAAACCCGCGTAAATGAGCAGTTCTTC
CDR3 protein: CASRIVETRVNEQFF
V gene: TRBV6-5
J gene: TRBJ2-1
D gene: NA
clone size: NA

CDR3 DNA: TGCAGTGCTAGTCCGGGGTACTATCAGCCCCAGCATTTT
CDR3 protein: CSASPGYYQPQHF
V gene: TRBV20-1
J gene: TRBJ1-5
D gene: NA
clone size: once

CDR3 DNA: TGTGCCAGCAGCTCGCTCACAGGGTCCAATGAGCAGTTCTTC
CDR3 protein: CASSSLTGSNEQFF
V gene: TRBV7-2
J gene: TRBJ2-1
D gene: NA
clone size: NA

CDR3 DNA: TGTGCCAGCAGCCCGCGGAGGACCGGGCAAGAGACCCAGTACTTC
CDR3 protein: CASSPRRTGQETQYF
V gene: TRBV14
J gene: TRBJ2-5
D gene: NA
clone size: NA

CDR3 DNA: TGTGCCAGCTCAAGGACAGGGACTGTCACCTACGAGCAGTACTTC
CDR3 protein: CASSRTGTVTYEQYF
V gene: TRBV28
J gene: TRBJ2-7
D gene: TRBD1
clone size: NA

CDR3 DNA: TGTGCCAGCAGCCAAGATAGGGCTAGCGGGAGCGATGAGCAGTTCTTC
CDR3 protein: CASSQDRASGSDEQFF
V gene: TRBV4-2
J gene: TRBJ2-1
D gene: TRBD2
clone size: NA

CDR3 DNA: TGTGCCAGCAGTTACCCCAGGACTAGCGGGAGGTACACCGGGGAGCTGTTTTTT
CDR3 protein: CASSYPRTSGRYTGELFF
V gene: TRBV6-2/TRBV6-3
J gene: TRBJ2-2
D gene: TRBD2
clone size: NA

CDR3 DNA: TGTGCCAGTAGTGAGATCTCCGGGACATCAGCCTACGAGCAGTACTTC
CDR3 protein: CASSEISGTSAYEQYF
V gene: TRBV19
J gene: TRBJ2-7
D gene: NA
clone size: once

CDR3 DNA: TGTGCCAGCAGCTTAGATCGGACAGTAAATGACGGGGAGCTGTTTTTT
CDR3 protein: CASSLDRTVNDGELFF
V gene: TRBV11-3
J gene: TRBJ2-2
D gene: NA
clone size: NA

CDR3 DNA: TGTGCCAGTAGTATCCTAGCGGTAGCCTACAATGAGCAGTTCTTC
CDR3 protein: CASSILAVAYNEQFF
V gene: TRBV19
J gene: TRBJ2-1
D gene: TRBD2
clone size: NA

CDR3 DNA: TGTGCCAGCAGTAACGATAAGGGGGTGCATGGCTACACCTTC
CDR3 protein: CASSNDKGVHGYTF
V gene: TRBV6-6
J gene: TRBJ1-2
D gene: NA
clone size: NA

CDR3 DNA: TGTGCCAGCACTCCTGGGGCGGGGTTCGAGCAGTTCTTC
CDR3 protein: CASTPGAGFEQFF
V gene: TRBV12-3/TRBV12-4
J gene: TRBJ2-1
D gene: NA
clone size: NA

CDR3 DNA: TGTGCCAGTAGTATATCGGCGGGAGGCTATGGCTACACCTTC
CDR3 protein: CASSISAGGYGYTF
V gene: TRBV19
J gene: TRBJ1-2
D gene: NA
clone size: few

CDR3 DNA: TGTGCCAGCAGTCATCAGGAGGGATACTATGGCTACACCTTC
CDR3 protein: CASSHQEGYYGYTF
V gene: TRBV25-1
J gene: TRBJ1-2
D gene: NA
clone size: NA

CDR3 DNA: TGTGCCAGCAGTTACTCGGCAGGGTTAAACACTGAAGCTTTCTTT
CDR3 protein: CASSYSAGLNTEAFF
V gene: TRBV6-5
J gene: TRBJ1-1
D gene: NA
clone size: NA

CDR3 DNA: TGCGCCAGCTCCCCCCAGGGGTTGGTGAACACTGAAGCTTTCTTT
CDR3 protein: CASSPQGLVNTEAFF
V gene: TRBV4-1
J gene: TRBJ1-1
D gene: NA
clone size: NA

CDR3 DNA: TGTGCCAGCAGCCAAGAGACAGGGGGAGAGCAGTTCTTC
CDR3 protein: CASSQETGGEQFF
V gene: TRBV4-2
J gene: TRBJ2-1
D gene: TRBD1
clone size: NA

CDR3 DNA: TGTGCCAGTAGTATCTCGACAGCCACGTATGGAAACACCATATATTTT
CDR3 protein: CASSISTATYGNTIYF
V gene: TRBV19
J gene: TRBJ1-3
D gene: NA
clone size: few

CDR3 DNA: TGTGCCAGCTCGCTACTCACAGGAAGTACAAATGAAAAACTGTTTTTT
CDR3 protein: CASSLLTGSTNEKLFF
V gene: TRBV18
J gene: TRBJ1-4
D gene: NA
clone size: once

CDR3 DNA: TGTGCCATCAGTGAGCTGGGAGTGAACACTGAAGCTTTCTTT
CDR3 protein: CAISELGVNTEAFF
V gene: TRBV10-3
J gene: TRBJ1-1
D gene: NA
clone size: NA

CDR3 DNA: TGTGCCAGCAGCGTCGGACAGGCTAATTCACCCCTCCACTTT
CDR3 protein: CASSVGQANSPLHF
V gene: TRBV9
J gene: TRBJ1-6
D gene: TRBD1
clone size: NA

CDR3 DNA: TGTGCCAGCAGTCTACAGGGGCGAAACAATTATGGCTACACCTTC
CDR3 protein: CASSLQGRNNYGYTF
V gene: TRBV7-3
J gene: TRBJ1-2
D gene: TRBD1
clone size: few

CDR3 DNA: TGTGCCAGCAGTCGCGTGAGTGACGAGCAGTACTTC
CDR3 protein: CASSRVSDEQYF
V gene: TRBV6-5
J gene: TRBJ2-7
D gene: NA
clone size: NA

CDR3 DNA: TGTGCCAGCAGCTGGACAGCCTACACTGAAGCTTTCTTT
CDR3 protein: CASSWTAYTEAFF
V gene: TRBV7-2
J gene: TRBJ1-1
D gene: NA
clone size: NA

CDR3 DNA: TGTGCCAGCAGCTCGACTGGCGGCGAGCTGTTTTTT
CDR3 protein: CASSSTGGELFF
V gene: TRBV11-3
J gene: TRBJ2-2
D gene: NA
clone size: NA

CDR3 DNA: TGTGCCAGCAGCTCCCCTGTGTCCCGTGGCAGAAATGAAAAACTGTTTTTT
CDR3 protein: CASSSPVSRGRNEKLFF
V gene: TRBV3-1/TRBV3-2
J gene: TRBJ1-4
D gene: NA
clone size: NA

CDR3 DNA: TGTGCCAGCAGGGGGACCTCCGGGGGTAATGAAAAACTGTTTTTT
CDR3 protein: CASRGTSGGNEKLFF
V gene: TRBV2
J gene: TRBJ1-4
D gene: NA
clone size: NA

CDR3 DNA: TGTGCCAGCAGTGAACCCGGAGGCCTTCCCTATGGCTACACCTTC
CDR3 protein: CASSEPGGLPYGYTF
V gene: TRBV6-1
J gene: TRBJ1-2
D gene: NA
clone size: NA

CDR3 DNA: TGTGCCAGCAGTTACCAGGGTAGCACAGATACGCAGTATTTT
CDR3 protein: CASSYQGSTDTQYF
V gene: TRBV5-8
J gene: TRBJ2-3
D gene: NA
clone size: NA

CDR3 DNA: TGCGCCAGCAGCTTGGTACAGGACTACGAGCAGTACTTC
CDR3 protein: CASSLVQDYEQYF
V gene: TRBV5-1
J gene: TRBJ2-7
D gene: NA
clone size: NA

CDR3 DNA: TGTGCCTCCTCCGACGGTGGCTCTGGGGCCAACGTGCTGACTTTC
CDR3 protein: CASSDGGSGANVLTF
V gene: TRBV24-1
J gene: TRBJ2-6
D gene: NA
clone size: once

CDR3 DNA: TGTGCCAGCAGTTCATCGGGGGTGACGGAAGCTTTCTTT
CDR3 protein: CASSSSGVTEAFF
V gene: TRBV12-3/TRBV12-4
J gene: TRBJ1-1
D gene: NA
clone size: NA

CDR3 DNA: TGTGCCAGCAGTTACGTGACTAGCGGGTTCGAGCAGTACTTC
CDR3 protein: CASSYVTSGFEQYF
V gene: TRBV6-2/TRBV6-3
J gene: TRBJ2-7
D gene: TRBD2
clone size: NA

CDR3 DNA: TGTGCCAGCAGCTCTTATACAGGTACCCTCACTGAAGCTTTCTTT
CDR3 protein: CASSSYTGTLTEAFF
V gene: TRBV7-8
J gene: TRBJ1-1
D gene: NA
clone size: few

CDR3 DNA: TGTGCCAGTAGTACACAATCGGGACAGCTAAGGACACCCCTCCACTTT
CDR3 protein: CASSTQSGQLRTPLHF
V gene: TRBV19
J gene: TRBJ1-6
D gene: TRBD1
clone size: NA

CDR3 DNA: TGTGCCAGCAGCTTAGAGGACAGAGGTGTTAGGACTGAAGCTTTCTTT
CDR3 protein: CASSLEDRGVRTEAFF
V gene: TRBV7-8
J gene: TRBJ1-1
D gene: NA
clone size: once

CDR3 DNA: TGTGCCAGCAGCTTACTTCCACTAGCGGGGGGCCCTGAAACAAAAGAGACCCAGTACTTC
CDR3 protein: CASSLLPLAGGPETKETQYF
V gene: TRBV7-6
J gene: TRBJ2-5
D gene: TRBD2
clone size: NA

CDR3 DNA: TGTGCCAGCAGTGATCTCCCACCGACAGGGCCGAGCAATCAGCCCCAGCATTTT
CDR3 protein: CASSDLPPTGPSNQPQHF
V gene: TRBV28
J gene: TRBJ1-5
D gene: TRBD1
clone size: NA